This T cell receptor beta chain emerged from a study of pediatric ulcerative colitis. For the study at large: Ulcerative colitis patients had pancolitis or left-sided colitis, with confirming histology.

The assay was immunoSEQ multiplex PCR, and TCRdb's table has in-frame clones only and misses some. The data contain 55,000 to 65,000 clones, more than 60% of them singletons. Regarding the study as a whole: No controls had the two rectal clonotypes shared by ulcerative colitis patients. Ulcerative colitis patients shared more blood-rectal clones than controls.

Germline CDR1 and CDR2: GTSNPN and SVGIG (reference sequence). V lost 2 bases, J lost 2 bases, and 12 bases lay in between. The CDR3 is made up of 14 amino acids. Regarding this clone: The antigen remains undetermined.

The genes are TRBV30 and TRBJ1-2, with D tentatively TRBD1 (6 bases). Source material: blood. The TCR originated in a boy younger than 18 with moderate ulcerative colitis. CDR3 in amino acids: CAWSWGAQNYGYTF. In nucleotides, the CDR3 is TGTGCCTGGAGTTGGGGGGCCCAGAACTATGGCTACACCTTC.